These T cell receptor beta chains were read from a single sample in a study of blood T cell repertoires in COVID-19. This table comes from immunoSEQ multiplex PCR, and its TCRdb copy is limited to in-frame clones, with some not included. The data show 200,000 to 300,000 clones, with around 87% seen just once and around 5.1% held by the top ten. Source material: peripheral blood. Source of these receptors: a woman aged 60-75 years with COVID-19, enrolled during active disease. CDR3s include the opening cysteine and the closing phenylalanine or tryptophan. The order of the fields is J gene, D gene, V gene, CDR3 length, clone size, CDR3 DNA, CDR3 protein. A D gene is named only where the DNA matches it firmly. Clone size is not always given. Where it is, it says once, few, many or a class for expanded clones.

j_gene: TRBJ2-5; d_gene: TRBD1; v_gene: TRBV5-1; len: 19; abundance: NA; CDR3nt: TGCGCCAGCAGCTCGCACGGGACAGCGAGGAGCACTAATCAAGAGACCCAGTACTTC; CDR3aa: CASSSHGTARSTNQETQYF
j_gene: TRBJ1-5; d_gene: NA; v_gene: TRBV28; len: 16; abundance: NA; CDR3nt: TGTGCCAGCAGCCCCACTAGGTGGAATAGCAATCAGCCCCAGCATTTT; CDR3aa: CASSPTRWNSNQPQHF
j_gene: TRBJ1-1; d_gene: TRBD1; v_gene: TRBV5-5; len: 15; abundance: NA; CDR3nt: TGTGCCAGCAGCTTCGAACCGGACAGGGGCACTGAAGCTTTCTTT; CDR3aa: CASSFEPDRGTEAFF
j_gene: TRBJ2-1; d_gene: NA; v_gene: TRBV28; len: 15; abundance: few; CDR3nt: TGTGCCAGCAGTCCCCCTGGGTCCGACTTGCATGAGCAGTTCTTC; CDR3aa: CASSPPGSDLHEQFF
j_gene: TRBJ2-7; d_gene: TRBD1; v_gene: TRBV20-1; len: 15; abundance: NA; CDR3nt: TGCAGTGCTAGTTATGACAGGGAGCCTAGGAGGGAGCAGTACTTC; CDR3aa: CSASYDREPRREQYF
j_gene: TRBJ1-1; d_gene: TRBD1; v_gene: TRBV6-6; len: 14; abundance: NA; CDR3nt: TGTGCCAGCACCGAACAGGGGTTGAACACTGAAGCTTTCTTT; CDR3aa: CASTEQGLNTEAFF
j_gene: TRBJ2-1; d_gene: NA; v_gene: TRBV3-1/TRBV3-2; len: 19; abundance: NA; CDR3nt: TGTGCCAGCAGCCAAGTGGGAGGGGGATCGCGAAGCTCCTACAATGAGCAGTTCTTC; CDR3aa: CASSQVGGGSRSSYNEQFF
j_gene: TRBJ1-5; d_gene: NA; v_gene: TRBV28; len: 13; abundance: NA; CDR3nt: TGTGCCAGCAGTTTTCTTAGCAATCAGCCCCAGCATTTT; CDR3aa: CASSFLSNQPQHF
j_gene: TRBJ1-1; d_gene: TRBD1; v_gene: TRBV2; len: 13; abundance: NA; CDR3nt: TGTGCCAGCAGTGAAAGACAGGGCCCTGAAGCTTTCTTT; CDR3aa: CASSERQGPEAFF
j_gene: TRBJ2-1; d_gene: TRBD2; v_gene: TRBV6-2/TRBV6-3; len: 16; abundance: NA; CDR3nt: TGTGCCAGCAGTTCCCCCAGCGGGAGGGCCGGGGATGAGCAGTTCTTC; CDR3aa: CASSSPSGRAGDEQFF
j_gene: TRBJ2-1; d_gene: NA; v_gene: TRBV9; len: 15; abundance: once; CDR3nt: TGTGCCAGCAGCGTCGGACAAGGAGAGTACAATGAGCAGTTCTTC; CDR3aa: CASSVGQGEYNEQFF
j_gene: TRBJ2-1; d_gene: TRBD2; v_gene: TRBV7-9; len: 16; abundance: NA; CDR3nt: TGTGCCAGCACCTCATCGAACAGCGGGAGATTGAATGAGCAGTTCTTC; CDR3aa: CASTSSNSGRLNEQFF
j_gene: TRBJ2-7; d_gene: TRBD2; v_gene: TRBV6-4; len: 15; abundance: NA; CDR3nt: TGTGCCAGCTTACGGAAAGGGCTAGCGGGAGGCGAGCAGTACTTC; CDR3aa: CASLRKGLAGGEQYF
j_gene: TRBJ1-5; d_gene: TRBD1; v_gene: TRBV18; len: 14; abundance: NA; CDR3nt: TGTGCCAGCTCACCGGGACAGCCAAATCAGCCCCAGCATTTT; CDR3aa: CASSPGQPNQPQHF
j_gene: TRBJ2-7; d_gene: TRBD2; v_gene: TRBV30; len: 12; abundance: NA; CDR3nt: TGTGCCACGCGGGAGTCCCCCTACGAGCAGTACTTC; CDR3aa: CATRESPYEQYF
j_gene: TRBJ1-1; d_gene: NA; v_gene: TRBV19; len: 14; abundance: NA; CDR3nt: TGTGCCAGTAGTATGGGGCAGGGCATCACTGAAGCTTTCTTT; CDR3aa: CASSMGQGITEAFF
j_gene: TRBJ1-1; d_gene: NA; v_gene: TRBV9; len: 16; abundance: NA; CDR3nt: TGTGCCAGCAGCGTAACTTATAGCGACCTGAACACTGAAGCTTTCTTT; CDR3aa: CASSVTYSDLNTEAFF
j_gene: TRBJ1-3; d_gene: TRBD1; v_gene: TRBV27; len: 16; abundance: NA; CDR3nt: TGTGCCAGCAGTTTAATGGACAGGGCTCGTGGAAACACCATATATTTT; CDR3aa: CASSLMDRARGNTIYF
j_gene: TRBJ2-3; d_gene: TRBD2; v_gene: TRBV5-1; len: 15; abundance: NA; CDR3nt: TGCGCCAGCAGCTCCGCAGGGAGGGTTATAGATACGCAGTATTTT; CDR3aa: CASSSAGRVIDTQYF
j_gene: TRBJ1-1; d_gene: NA; v_gene: TRBV6-5; len: 13; abundance: NA; CDR3nt: TGTGCCAGCAGTTCAGGGGTGAACACTGAAGCTTTCTTT; CDR3aa: CASSSGVNTEAFF
j_gene: TRBJ1-1; d_gene: NA; v_gene: TRBV9; len: 14; abundance: NA; CDR3nt: TGTGCCAGCAGCGTAGGACAGAGAGACACTGAAGCTTTCTTT; CDR3aa: CASSVGQRDTEAFF
j_gene: TRBJ2-7; d_gene: TRBD2; v_gene: TRBV9; len: 15; abundance: NA; CDR3nt: TGTGCCAGCAGCGTAGCGGCGGGAGCAACCTACGAGCAGTACTTC; CDR3aa: CASSVAAGATYEQYF
j_gene: TRBJ1-1; d_gene: NA; v_gene: TRBV28; len: 16; abundance: NA; CDR3nt: TGTGCCAGCAGTTTATCTGACAGATCGCCGAACACTGAAGCTTTCTTT; CDR3aa: CASSLSDRSPNTEAFF